This T cell receptor beta chain was found in a study of cytotoxic CD8 clonotypes in ibrutinib-treated CLL. The study, taken as a whole, reports: Clonality (at baseline) was higher than in age-matched healthy donors and tracked circulating CD8+ T-cell counts. Higher clonality was seen at ibrutinib response and a return toward baseline at progression.

Trimming removed 1 base at V and 15 bases at J, with 4 bases between. CDR3 length equals 8 residues. In germline, CDR1 is SQVTM, CDR2 ANQGSEA. For TCR beta libraries, about 2 micrograms of genomic DNA were obtained from cryopreserved PBMCs. Measured with immunoSEQ multiplex PCR; TCRdb has only the in-frame clones, and not every one. Among around 300,000 clones listed, about 80% were seen once. On this clone: Its cognate antigen is unknown.

The receptor's source is a human donor with chronic lymphocytic leukemia. The gene calls are TRBV29-1 and TRBJ2-1; unclear D gene. The sample in question was PBMCs, obtained before ibrutinib treatment. The CDR3 DNA reads TGCAGCGTTGAAGTGGGGTTCTTC. Its translation is CSVEVGFF.